The present T cell receptor beta chain was sequenced within a study of shared clonotypes between healthy human individuals. Germline-derived CDR1 and CDR2 are SNHLY and FYNNEI. The trim removed 3 bases at V and 6 bases at J, leaving 6 bases unmatched. The CDR3 has 14 amino acids. The protocol was immunoSEQ multiplex PCR, while the TCRdb copy is restricted to in-frame clones and leaves out a portion. The sample includes 85,000 to 100,000 clones, almost 70% of them seen just once. The sequenced sample consisted of memory CD8+ T cells sorted from blood. The subset here: CD45RO+ cells pooled with CCR7-negative TemRA cells. The TCR comes from a man under 40 in good health. This chain joins TRBV2 and TRBJ2-7; 9 bases match TRBD1. CDR3: CASSEGQGSSEQYF. The CDR3 coding sequence is TGTGCCAGCAGTGAGGGACAGGGTTCCAGCGAGCAGTACTTC.